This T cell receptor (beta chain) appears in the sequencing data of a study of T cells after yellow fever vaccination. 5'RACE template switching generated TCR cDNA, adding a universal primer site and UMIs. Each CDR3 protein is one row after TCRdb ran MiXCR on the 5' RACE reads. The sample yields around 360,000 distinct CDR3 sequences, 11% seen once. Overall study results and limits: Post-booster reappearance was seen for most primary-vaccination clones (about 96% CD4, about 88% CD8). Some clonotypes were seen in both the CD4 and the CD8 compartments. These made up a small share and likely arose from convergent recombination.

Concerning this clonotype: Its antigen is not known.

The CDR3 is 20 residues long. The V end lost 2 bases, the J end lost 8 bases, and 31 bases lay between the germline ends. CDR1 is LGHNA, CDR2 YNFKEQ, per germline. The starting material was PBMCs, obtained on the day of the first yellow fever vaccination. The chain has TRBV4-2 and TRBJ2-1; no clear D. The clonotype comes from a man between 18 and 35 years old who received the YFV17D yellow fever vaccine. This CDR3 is CASSQTRTPNSSAFLYEQFF. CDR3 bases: TGTGCCAGCAGCCAAACGAGGACGCCGAACTCATCCGCTTTTCTCTATGAGCAGTTCTTC.